The 20 T cell receptor beta chains listed next were all sequenced from one sample in a study of T cell responses to AZD1222 COVID-19 vaccine. The assay was immunoSEQ multiplex PCR, and TCRdb's table has in-frame clones only and misses some. The sample carries roughly 91,000 clones, roughly 85% recorded once. The sequencing here drew on peripheral blood, taken on day 0 of AZD1222 vaccination. Source of these receptors: an adult in good health.

V usage is TRBV13 and J usage is TRBJ1-6; D perhaps matches TRBD1 (6 bases). The CDR3 is 16 residues long. The germline V gene has CDR1 PRHDT and CDR2 FYEKMQ (reference sequence). V shed 2 bases and J shed 0 bases, with 8 bases lying between them. The CDR3 is CASSLRGSSYNSPLHF. In DNA form, the CDR3 reads TGTGCCAGCAGCTTAAGGGGGAGCTCCTATAATTCACCCCTCCACTTT.

The genes are TRBV10-3 and TRBJ2-5; D is possibly TRBD2 (5 bases). This CDR3 region has 15 residues. The V and J ends lost 2 bases and 2 bases respectively, with 12 bases between them. Germline CDR1 and CDR2: ENHRY and SYGVKD. In nucleotides, the CDR3 is TGTGCCATCAGTGAGGTGGGGAGCGAACAAGAGACCCAGTACTTC. Residues: CAISEVGSEQETQYF.

The chain couples TRBV29-1 to TRBJ1-2; weak D call: TRBD1 (5 bases). CDR3 size: 12 residues. Germline values: CDR1 SQVTM, CDR2 ANQGSEA. V dropped 1 base and J dropped 8 bases, with 11 bases sitting between them. CDR3 nucleotides: TGCAGCGTTGAAGCGGGGGTAGGAGGCTACACCTTC. Amino acids: CSVEAGVGGYTF.

The chain recombines TRBV19 with TRBJ2-7; D might be TRBD1 (6 bases). This CDR3 is built from 13 residues. Trimming cost V 6 bases and J 2 bases, with 11 bases left between them. CDR1 and CDR2 from the germline V gene are LNHDA and SQIVND (reference sequence). The CDR3: CASRQGGTYEQYF. The CDR3 DNA reads TGTGCCAGTAGACAGGGCGGAACCTACGAGCAGTACTTC. The whole variable domain, filled in from reference TRBV19 and TRBJ2-7, reads DGGITQSPKYLFRKEGQNVTLSCEQNLNHDAMYWYRQDPGQGLRLIYYSQIVNDFQKGDIAEGYSVSREKKESFPLTVTSAQKNPTAFYLCASRQGGTYEQYFGPGTRLTVT.

V is TRBV4-2 and J is TRBJ1-1, with D possibly matching TRBD1 (6 bases). This CDR3 contains 14 residues. CDR1 is LGHNA, CDR2 YNFKEQ, per germline. Trimming stripped 6 bases from V and 3 bases from J, with 14 bases between. DNA for the CDR3: TGTGCCAGCAGTCAGACTGCAGGGGACACTGAAGCTTTCTTT. Translation: CASSQTAGDTEAFF.

This rearrangement joins TRBV6-5 to TRBJ2-1; the D gene is possibly TRBD1 (6 bases). From germline, CDR1 is MNHEY and CDR2 SVGAGI. The CDR3 spans 13 residues. Trimming pared 4 bases from V and 6 bases from J, leaving 10 bases between. Written as DNA, the CDR3 is TGTGCCAGCAGTTCGTACAGGGTCAATGAGCAGTTCTTC. Protein: CASSSYRVNEQFF.

J is TRBJ2-1 and V is TRBV19; D is unresolved. CDR1 LNHDA and CDR2 SQIVND come from the germline V gene (reference sequence). V lost 1 base, J lost 7 bases, and 8 bases lay in between. The CDR3 length is 13 residues. CDR3 coding DNA: TGTGCCAGTAGTATAGTTCGGAAGAATGAGCAGTTCTTC. It translates to CASSIVRKNEQFF.

The chain uses TRBV19 and TRBJ1-5; 7 bases are a match to TRBD1. J lost 3 bases, V lost 5 bases, and 4 bases had no gene match. The CDR3 is made up of 14 amino acids. Germline V lookup: CDR1 LNHDA, CDR2 SQIVND (reference sequence). The CDR3 loop reads CASSPDRFNQPQHF. CDR3 sequence (DNA): TGTGCCAGTAGTCCGGACAGGTTCAATCAGCCCCAGCATTTT.

The J gene is TRBJ2-5, the V gene TRBV7-9; weak D call: TRBD2 (5 bases). Trimming took 5 bases from V and 5 from J, leaving 15 bases between them. This CDR3 has 14 amino acids. The germline gives CDR1 SEHNR, CDR2 FQNEAQ (reference sequence). The CDR3 protein is CASSLPRDSETQYF. The CDR3 nucleotides are TGTGCCAGCAGCCTCCCCCGGGATTCGGAGACCCAGTACTTC. Together with reference TRBV7-9 and TRBJ2-5, the CDR3 gives the full variable domain: DTGVSQNPRHKITKRGQNVTFRCDPISEHNRLYWYRQTLGQGPEFLTYFQNEAQLEKSRLLSDRFSAERPKGSFSTLEIQRTEQGDSAMYLCASSLPRDSETQYFGPGTRLLVL.

The chain links TRBV11-2 to TRBJ2-7, with D tentatively TRBD2 (5 bases). The CDR3 is made up of 13 amino acids. V lost 3 bases and J 4 bases, leaving 10 bases between the germline ends. CDR1 and CDR2 (germline): SGHAT, FQNNGV. CDR3 nucleotide sequence: TGTGCCAGCAGCTTCGGAGGCGGATACGAGCAGTACGTC. This codes for CASSFGGGYEQYV.

The rearrangement uses TRBV7-2 and TRBJ1-1, with D possibly matching TRBD1 (6 bases). The ends were cut back, 1 base at V and 8 bases at J, with 8 bases in the middle. This CDR3 region has 12 residues. Germline V gene data show CDR1 as SGHTA and CDR2 as FQGNSA. CDR3 residues: CASSLGGGEAFF. In DNA form, the CDR3 reads TGTGCCAGCAGCTTAGGAGGGGGAGAAGCTTTCTTT. Full variable domain (missing parts from reference TRBV7-2 and TRBJ1-1): GAGVSQSPSNKVTEKGKDVELRCDPISGHTALYWYRQSLGQGLEFLIYFQGNSAPDKSGLPSDRFSAERTGGSVSTLTIQRTQQEDSAVYLCASSLGGGEAFFGQGTRLTVV.

This rearrangement joins TRBV24-1 to TRBJ2-3, with D perhaps TRBD2 (6 bases). Germline V gene lookup returns CDR1 KGHDR and CDR2 SFDVKD. Trimming took 10 bases from V and 3 from J, leaving 16 bases between them. The CDR3 covers 14 residues. CDR3 sequence: CATEGGPYTDTQYF. In nucleotides, the CDR3 is TGTGCCACAGAAGGAGGGCCCTATACAGATACGCAGTATTTT.

The V gene is TRBV4-3, the J gene TRBJ2-5; D is possibly TRBD1 or TRBD2 (6 bases each). With 3 bases removed from V and 3 bases from J, the gap between germline ends came to 14 bases. The V gene's germline CDR1 is LGHNA and CDR2 YSLEER. The CDR3 totals 15 residues. The CDR3 spells CASSQRDKGKETQYF. The CDR3 DNA sequence: TGCGCCAGCAGCCAGCGGGACAAGGGGAAAGAGACCCAGTACTTC.

The V call is TRBV9, the J call TRBJ2-1; TRBD2 matches at 8 bases. CDR1 and CDR2 (germline): SGDLS, YYNGEE. This CDR3 is 13 amino acids long. The junction had 6 bases not matched to a gene; V was cut back by 3 bases and J by 10 bases. CDR3 sequence (DNA): TGTGCCAGCAGCGGCTTAGAGCGGGGGGAGCAGTTCTTC. Protein: CASSGLERGEQFF.

This clone was observed a few times. V is TRBV6-2 or TRBV6-3 and J is TRBJ1-2, with 7 bases matching TRBD1. This CDR3 comprises 17 residues. V shed 6 bases and J 5 bases; nucleotides not matched to a gene: 18. CDR1 is MNHEY and CDR2 is SVGEGT in the germline V gene. CDR3 in amino acids: CASSKDPDRPSFYGYTF. The CDR3 coding sequence is TGTGCCAGCAGCAAAGACCCGGACAGGCCCTCTTTTTATGGCTACACCTTC.

The chain is built from TRBV7-9 and TRBJ1-3; the D is unclear. The length of the CDR3 is 16 residues. CDR1 SEHNR and CDR2 FQNEAQ come from the germline V gene (reference sequence). V lost 2 bases and J lost 4, with 15 bases in between. CDR3 coding DNA: TGTGCCAGCAGCTTATCGGCCACCTTCGGCGGAAACACCATATATTTT. It encodes CASSLSATFGGNTIYF. The full variable domain, completed using reference TRBV7-9 and TRBJ1-3, is DTGVSQNPRHKITKRGQNVTFRCDPISEHNRLYWYRQTLGQGPEFLTYFQNEAQLEKSRLLSDRFSAERPKGSFSTLEIQRTEQGDSAMYLCASSLSATFGGNTIYFGEGSWLTVV.

CDR3 coding DNA: TGTGCCAGCAGCTTGGGGGACTGGGGGGAGACCCAGTACTTC. It yields the protein CASSLGDWGETQYF. V usage is TRBV5-6 and J usage is TRBJ2-5; perhaps TRBD2 as D (6 bases). The germline V and J ends were trimmed by 0 bases and 5 bases, with 11 bases remaining between them. The CDR3 extends over 14 amino acids. Germline V gene sequence: CDR1 SGHDT, CDR2 YYEEEE. Combining the CDR3 with reference TRBV5-6 and TRBJ2-5 gives the whole variable domain DAGVTQSPTHLIKTRGQQVTLRCSPKSGHDTVSWYQQALGQGPQFIFQYYEEEERQRGNFPDRFSGHQFPNYSSELNVNALLLGDSALYLCASSLGDWGETQYFGPGTRLLVL.

This chain links TRBV18 with TRBJ1-6; the match to TRBD1 covers 8 bases. This CDR3 comprises 18 residues. The trim removed 2 bases at V and 7 bases at J, leaving 13 bases unmatched. Germline values: CDR1 KGHSH, CDR2 LQKENI. The CDR3 region is CASSPSTIGQGANSPLHF. The CDR3 coding sequence is TGTGCCAGCTCACCATCCACGATAGGACAGGGCGCCAATTCACCCCTCCACTTT.

This chain joins TRBV27 and TRBJ1-1, with a tentative D call TRBD1 (5 bases). V was clipped by 4 bases and J by 8 bases, with 17 bases between them. CDR3 length: 14 residues. Germline V CDR1 and CDR2: MNHEY, SMNVEV (reference sequence). The CDR3 loop reads CASSSPGYMREAFF. For the CDR3, the DNA is TGTGCCAGCAGTTCACCAGGGTATATGAGGGAAGCTTTCTTT.

The chain uses TRBV15 and TRBJ2-1; TRBD2 agrees at 7 bases. The germline V gene encodes CDR1 LNHNV and CDR2 YYDKDF (reference sequence). The CDR3 sequence is 15 residues long. J was trimmed by 4 bases and V by 1 base; bases with no gene match: 4. The CDR3 loop is CATSRVSGVYNEQFF. The CDR3, as DNA: TGTGCCACCAGCAGAGTCAGCGGGGTGTACAATGAGCAGTTCTTC.